Below, 3 T cell receptor beta chains from the same sample are listed, as sequenced in a study of T cell repertoires in cytomegalovirus infection. No antigen has been assigned to these receptors. Each CDR3 protein gets one entry after TCRdb re-called the reads with MiXCR. The sample shows a few hundred thousand distinct CDR3 sequences, approximately 46% of them seen only once. Here the sequenced sample was cultured PBMCs, taken from culture after CMV antigen stimulation. These receptors all come from a human donor in good health (CMV status not recorded). Some clones in this sample may be carry-over from other donors' samples.

On this clonotype itself: The conserved phenylalanine or tryptophan normally closing the CDR3 is absent here, so this likely arose from a read error. The chain carries TRBV12-3 or TRBV12-4 and TRBJ2-2; TRBD1 or TRBD2 may be the D gene (5 bases each). The CDR3 sequence is 14 residues long. V was cut by 8 bases and J by 8 bases, with 18 bases left in between. CDR3 region: CASGRDPRAGELFL. The CDR3 DNA reads as TGTGCCAGCGGCCGGGACCCCCGGGCTGGGGAGCTGTTTCTT.

The CDR3 sequence: CASRLRQSYYGYTF. In DNA, the CDR3 is TGTGCCAGCAGACTCCGACAGTCTTACTATGGCTACACCTTC. This rearrangement joins TRBV6-1 to TRBJ1-2; maybe TRBD1 (5 bases). The length of the CDR3 is 14 residues. Germline CDR1 MNHNS, CDR2 SASEGT. The V end lost 6 bases, the J end lost 3 bases, and 14 bases lay between the germline ends.

The chain links TRBV4-3 to TRBJ2-7; 7 nucleotides agree with TRBD2. V shed 2 bases, J shed 5 bases, and the junction held 12 bases outside the gene matches. This CDR3 has 16 amino acids. Germline V CDR1 and CDR2: LGHNA, YSLEER. The CDR3: CASSQTWDYSLNEQYF. In nucleotides, the CDR3 is TGCGCCAGCAGCCAAACATGGGACTACAGTCTCAACGAGCAGTACTTC.